This note documents a single TCR beta chain sequence. Trimming took 5 bases from V and 3 from J; bases not matched to a gene: 11. This CDR3 comprises 17 residues. Germline V gene sequence: CDR1 KGHDR, CDR2 SFDVKD. These data are taken from a study of blood T cell repertoires in COVID-19. In the study overall: Sites in the United States, Italy and Spain provided acute and convalescent COVID-19 samples. PBMCs, B-cell-depleted T cells, or T cells provided the cDNA or gDNA that made up the material.

In the authors' workflow: The authors estimated nucleated cell counts from reference gene primer amplification. This table comes from immunoSEQ multiplex PCR, and its TCRdb copy is limited to in-frame clones, with some not included. V and J calls and clone size are as listed in that table; D and trimming were resolved from the DNA. The data hold more than 150,000 clones, with around 91% observed a single time. V is TRBV24-1 and J is TRBJ2-1, with 8 bases that match TRBD2. The sequence was obtained from a woman aged 40 to 55 with acute or convalescent COVID-19. The sample comprised peripheral blood. In DNA, the CDR3 is TGTGCCACCAGTGCCGGACGGGAGGGCCTATTCTACAATGAGCAGTTCTTC. Its translation: CATSAGREGLFYNEQFF.